The 2 T cell receptor beta chains in this list originate from one sample, sequenced in a study of shared clonotypes between healthy human individuals. Assay: immunoSEQ multiplex PCR; the TCRdb copy retains only in-frame clones and omits some. The table lists about 120,000 clones, around 68% of them singletons. Material for sequencing was memory CD8+ T cells sorted from blood. The subset denotes: CD45RO+ cells pooled with CCR7-negative TemRA cells. These receptors were obtained from a woman between 25 and 40 years old in good health.

V is TRBV9 and J is TRBJ1-2, with D unresolved. Germline CDR1 reads SGDLS; CDR2 reads YYNGEE. The germline V and J ends were trimmed by 3 bases and 5 bases, with 20 bases remaining between them. This CDR3 contains 16 residues. The CDR3: CASSGTPKSGLYGYTF. DNA for the CDR3: TGTGCCAGCAGCGGGACTCCTAAGTCGGGCCTATATGGCTACACCTTC.

This chain joins TRBV7-6 and TRBJ2-7; the D gene is possibly TRBD2 (6 bases). This CDR3 comprises 15 residues. In germline, CDR1 is SGHVS, CDR2 FNYEAQ. The ends were cut back, 1 base at V and 2 bases at J, with 12 bases in the middle. The CDR3 nucleotides are TGTGCCAGCAGCTTAGAAGGCGGAGGGACCTACGAGCAGTACTTC. It translates to CASSLEGGGTYEQYF. Full variable domain (rest looked up from reference TRBV7-6 and TRBJ2-7): GAGVSQSPRYKVTKRGQDVALRCDPISGHVSLYWYRQALGQGPEFLTYFNYEAQQDKSGLPNDRFSAERPEGSISTLTIQRTEQRDSAMYRCASSLEGGGTYEQYFGPGTRLTVT.